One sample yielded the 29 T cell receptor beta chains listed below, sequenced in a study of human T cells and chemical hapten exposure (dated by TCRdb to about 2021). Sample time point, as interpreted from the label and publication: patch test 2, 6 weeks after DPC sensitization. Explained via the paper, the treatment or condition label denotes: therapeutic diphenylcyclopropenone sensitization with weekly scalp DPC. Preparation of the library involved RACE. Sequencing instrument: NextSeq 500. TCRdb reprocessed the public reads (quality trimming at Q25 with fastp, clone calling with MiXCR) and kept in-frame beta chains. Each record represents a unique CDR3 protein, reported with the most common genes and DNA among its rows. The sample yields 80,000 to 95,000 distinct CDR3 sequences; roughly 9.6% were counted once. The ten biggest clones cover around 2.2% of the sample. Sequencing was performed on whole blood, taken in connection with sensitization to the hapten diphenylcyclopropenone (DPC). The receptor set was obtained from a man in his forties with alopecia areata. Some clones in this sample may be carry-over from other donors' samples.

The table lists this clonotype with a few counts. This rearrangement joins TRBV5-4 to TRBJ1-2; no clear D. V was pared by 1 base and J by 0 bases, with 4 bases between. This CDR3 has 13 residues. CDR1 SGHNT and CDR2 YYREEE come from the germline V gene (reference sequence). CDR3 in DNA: TGTGCCAGCAGCTTGCCTACTAACTATGGCTACACCTTC. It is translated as CASSLPTNYGYTF.

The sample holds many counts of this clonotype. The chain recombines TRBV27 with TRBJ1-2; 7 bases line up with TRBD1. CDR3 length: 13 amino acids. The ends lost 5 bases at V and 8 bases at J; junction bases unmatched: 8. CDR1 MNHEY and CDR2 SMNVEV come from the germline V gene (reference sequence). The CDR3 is CASSKRTGDGYTF. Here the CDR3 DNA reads TGTGCCAGCAGTAAAAGGACAGGCGACGGCTACACCTTC.

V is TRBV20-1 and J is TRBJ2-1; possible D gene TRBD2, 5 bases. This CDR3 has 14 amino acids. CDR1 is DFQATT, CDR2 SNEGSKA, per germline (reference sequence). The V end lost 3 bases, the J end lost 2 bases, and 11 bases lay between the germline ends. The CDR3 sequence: CSARDSWTYNEQFF. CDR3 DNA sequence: TGCAGTGCTAGGGACTCATGGACCTACAATGAGCAGTTCTTC.

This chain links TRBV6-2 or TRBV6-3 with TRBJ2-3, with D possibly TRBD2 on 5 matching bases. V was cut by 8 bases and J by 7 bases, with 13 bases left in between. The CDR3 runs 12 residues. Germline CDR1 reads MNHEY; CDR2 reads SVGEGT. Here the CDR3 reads CASGLPLNTQYF. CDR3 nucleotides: TGTGCCAGCGGACTCCCGTTAAATACGCAGTATTTT.

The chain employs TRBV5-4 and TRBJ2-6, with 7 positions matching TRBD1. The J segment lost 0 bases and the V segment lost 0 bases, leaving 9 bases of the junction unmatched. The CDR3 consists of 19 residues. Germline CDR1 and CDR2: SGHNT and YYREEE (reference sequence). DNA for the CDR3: TGTGCCAGCAGCTTGGGGGGGTCCAGGGGGTTCTCTGGGGCCAACGTCCTGACTTTC. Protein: CASSLGGSRGFSGANVLTF.

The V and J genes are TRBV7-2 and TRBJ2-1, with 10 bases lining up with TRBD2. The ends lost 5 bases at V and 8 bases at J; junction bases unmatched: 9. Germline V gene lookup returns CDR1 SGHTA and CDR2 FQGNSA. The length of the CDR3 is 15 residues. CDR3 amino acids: CASSVLAGAPDEQFF. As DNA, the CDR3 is TGTGCCAGCAGCGTGCTAGCGGGAGCCCCCGATGAGCAGTTCTTC.

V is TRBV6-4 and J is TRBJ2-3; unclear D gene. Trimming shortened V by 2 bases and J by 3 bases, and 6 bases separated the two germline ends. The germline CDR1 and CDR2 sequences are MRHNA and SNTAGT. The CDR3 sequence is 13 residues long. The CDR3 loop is CASSDGVTDTQYF. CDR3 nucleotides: TGTGCCAGCAGTGACGGGGTGACAGATACGCAGTATTTT.

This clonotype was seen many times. The CDR3 DNA sequence: TGTGCCTCATCAGGGAGGCTCATGAACACTGAAGCTTTCTTT. Residues: CASSGRLMNTEAFF. This sequence joins TRBV10-3 and TRBJ1-1, with a weak D call TRBD1 (5 bases). The V end was cut by 11 bases, the J end by 0 bases, with 16 bases between. The CDR3 covers 14 residues. Germline V gene sequence: CDR1 ENHRY, CDR2 SYGVKD.

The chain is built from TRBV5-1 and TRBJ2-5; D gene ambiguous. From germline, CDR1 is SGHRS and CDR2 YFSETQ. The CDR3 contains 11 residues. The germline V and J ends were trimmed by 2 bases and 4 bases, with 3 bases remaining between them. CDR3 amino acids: CASSLLETQYF. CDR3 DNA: TGCGCCAGCAGCTTACTAGAGACCCAGTACTTC. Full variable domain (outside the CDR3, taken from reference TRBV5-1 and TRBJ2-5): KAGVTQTPRYLIKTRGQQVTLSCSPISGHRSVSWYQQTPGQGLQFLFEYFSETQRNKGNFPGRFSGRQFSNSRSEMNVSTLELGDSALYLCASSLLETQYFGPGTRLLVL.

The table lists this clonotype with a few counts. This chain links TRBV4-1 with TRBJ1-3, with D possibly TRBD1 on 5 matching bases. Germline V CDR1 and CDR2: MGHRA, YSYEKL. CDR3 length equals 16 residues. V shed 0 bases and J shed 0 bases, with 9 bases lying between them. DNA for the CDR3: TGCGCCAGCAGCCAAGATGGGGACCTCTCTGGAAACACCATATATTTT. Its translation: CASSQDGDLSGNTIYF.

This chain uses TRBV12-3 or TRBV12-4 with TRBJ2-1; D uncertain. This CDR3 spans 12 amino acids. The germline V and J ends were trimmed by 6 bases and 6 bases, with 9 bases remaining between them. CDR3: CASSPPSNEQFF. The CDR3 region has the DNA TGTGCCAGCAGCCCGCCTAGCAATGAGCAGTTCTTC.

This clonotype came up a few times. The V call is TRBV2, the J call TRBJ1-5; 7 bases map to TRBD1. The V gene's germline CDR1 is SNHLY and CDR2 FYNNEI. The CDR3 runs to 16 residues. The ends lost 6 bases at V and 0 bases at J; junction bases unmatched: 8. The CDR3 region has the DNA TGTGCCAGCAGCTTCCGGGACAGCAGTAGCAATCAGCCCCAGCATTTT. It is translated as CASSFRDSSSNQPQHF.

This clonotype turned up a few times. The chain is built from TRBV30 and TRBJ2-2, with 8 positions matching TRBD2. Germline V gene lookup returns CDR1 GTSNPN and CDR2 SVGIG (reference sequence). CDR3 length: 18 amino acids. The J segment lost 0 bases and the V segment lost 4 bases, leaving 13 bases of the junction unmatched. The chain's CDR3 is CAWITIGSGLANTGELFF. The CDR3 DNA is TGTGCCTGGATAACAATCGGTTCGGGACTAGCGAACACCGGGGAGCTGTTTTTT. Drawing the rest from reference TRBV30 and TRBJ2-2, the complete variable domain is SQTIHQWPATLVQPVGSPLSLECTVEGTSNPNLYWYRQAAGRGLQLLFYSVGIGQISSEVPQNLSASRPQDRQFILSSKKLLLSDSGFYLCAWITIGSGLANTGELFFGEGSRLTVL.

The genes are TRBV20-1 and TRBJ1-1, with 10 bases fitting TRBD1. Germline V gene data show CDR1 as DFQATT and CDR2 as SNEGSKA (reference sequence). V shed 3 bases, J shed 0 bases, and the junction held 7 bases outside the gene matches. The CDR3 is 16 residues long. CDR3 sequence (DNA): TGCAGTGCTAGCCGTTCCGGGACAGGGGTGAACACTGAAGCTTTCTTT. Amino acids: CSASRSGTGVNTEAFF.

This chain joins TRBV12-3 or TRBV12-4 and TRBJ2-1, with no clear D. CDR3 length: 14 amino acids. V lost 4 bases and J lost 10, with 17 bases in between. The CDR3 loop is CASSWASFLGEQFF. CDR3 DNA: TGTGCCAGCAGTTGGGCCTCTTTTTTGGGGGAGCAGTTCTTC.

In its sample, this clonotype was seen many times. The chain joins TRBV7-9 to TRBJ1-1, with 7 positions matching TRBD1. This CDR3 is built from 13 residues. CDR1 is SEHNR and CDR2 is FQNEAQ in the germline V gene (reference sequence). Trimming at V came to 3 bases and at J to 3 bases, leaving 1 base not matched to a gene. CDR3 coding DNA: TGTGCCAGCAGCTTGGGACAGTACACTGAAGCTTTCTTT. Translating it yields CASSLGQYTEAFF.

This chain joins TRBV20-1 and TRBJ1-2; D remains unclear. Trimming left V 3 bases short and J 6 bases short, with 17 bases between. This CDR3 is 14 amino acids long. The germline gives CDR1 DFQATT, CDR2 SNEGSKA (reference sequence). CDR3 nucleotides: TGCAGTGCTAGTGGGTTGGGGTATGCAGATGGCTACACCTTC. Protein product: CSASGLGYADGYTF.

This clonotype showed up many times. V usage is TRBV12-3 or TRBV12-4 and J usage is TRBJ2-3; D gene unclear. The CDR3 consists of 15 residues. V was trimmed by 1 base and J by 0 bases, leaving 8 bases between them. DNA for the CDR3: TGTGCCAGCAGTTTAGGACGGGTCAGCACAGATACGCAGTATTTT. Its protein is CASSLGRVSTDTQYF.

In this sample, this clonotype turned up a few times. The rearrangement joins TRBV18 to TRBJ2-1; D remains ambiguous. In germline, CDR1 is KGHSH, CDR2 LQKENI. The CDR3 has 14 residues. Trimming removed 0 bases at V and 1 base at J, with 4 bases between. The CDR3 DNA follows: TGTGCCAGCTCACCACCGGGTTCCTACAATGAGCAGTTCTTC. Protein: CASSPPGSYNEQFF.

CDR3 in DNA: TGTGCCAGCAGTTACGAAGGACTAGCGGACTACGAGCAGTACGTC. Its protein product is CASSYEGLADYEQYV. This chain uses TRBV6-2 or TRBV6-3 with TRBJ2-7, with 10 bases that match TRBD2. Per the germline V gene, CDR1 is MNHEY and CDR2 is SVGEGT. Trimming took 2 bases from V and 3 from J; bases not matched to a gene: 4. This CDR3 is 15 amino acids long.

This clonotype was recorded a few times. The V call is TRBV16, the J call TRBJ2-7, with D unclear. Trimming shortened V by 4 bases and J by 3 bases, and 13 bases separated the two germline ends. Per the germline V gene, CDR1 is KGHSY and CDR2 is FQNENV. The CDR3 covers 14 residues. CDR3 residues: CASSPSTLGYEQYF. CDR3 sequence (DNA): TGTGCCAGCAGCCCTTCGACACTGGGCTACGAGCAGTACTTC. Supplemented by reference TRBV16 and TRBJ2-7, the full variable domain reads GEEVAQTPKHLVRGEGQKAKLYCAPIKGHSYVFWYQQVLKNEFKFLISFQNENVFDETGMPKERFSAKCLPNSPCSLEIQATKLEDSAVYFCASSPSTLGYEQYFGPGTRLTVT.

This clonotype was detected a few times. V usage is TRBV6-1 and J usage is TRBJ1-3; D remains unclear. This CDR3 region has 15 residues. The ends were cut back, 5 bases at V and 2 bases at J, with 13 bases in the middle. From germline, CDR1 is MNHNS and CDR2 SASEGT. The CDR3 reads CASSIASAPGNTIYF. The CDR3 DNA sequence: TGTGCCAGCAGTATAGCTTCTGCTCCTGGAAACACCATATATTTT.

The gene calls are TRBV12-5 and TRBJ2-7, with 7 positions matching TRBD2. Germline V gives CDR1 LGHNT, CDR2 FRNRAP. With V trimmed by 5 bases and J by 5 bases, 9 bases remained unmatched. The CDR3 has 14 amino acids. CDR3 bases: TGTGCTAGTGGTGATTGGGGCGGGAGCCACGAGCAGTACTTC. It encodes CASGDWGGSHEQYF.

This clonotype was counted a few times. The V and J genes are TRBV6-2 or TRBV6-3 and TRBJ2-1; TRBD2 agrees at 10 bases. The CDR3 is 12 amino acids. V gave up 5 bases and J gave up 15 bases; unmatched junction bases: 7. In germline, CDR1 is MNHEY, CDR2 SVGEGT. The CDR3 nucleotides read TGTGCCAGCAGTCCAACTAGCGGGATTCGGTTCTTC. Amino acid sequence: CASSPTSGIRFF.

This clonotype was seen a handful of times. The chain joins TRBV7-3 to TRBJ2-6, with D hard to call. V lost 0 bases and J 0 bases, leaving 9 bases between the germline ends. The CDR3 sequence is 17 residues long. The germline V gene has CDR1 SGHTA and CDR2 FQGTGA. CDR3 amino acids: CASSLTGTFSGANVLTF. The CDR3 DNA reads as TGTGCCAGCAGCTTAACCGGCACTTTCTCTGGGGCCAACGTCCTGACTTTC.

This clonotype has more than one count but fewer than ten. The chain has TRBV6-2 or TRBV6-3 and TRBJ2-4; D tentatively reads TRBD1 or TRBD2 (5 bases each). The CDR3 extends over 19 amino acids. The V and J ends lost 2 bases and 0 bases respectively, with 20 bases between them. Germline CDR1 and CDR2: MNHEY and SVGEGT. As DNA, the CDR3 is TGTGCCAGCAGTTACCTACGGGGCGAGGGTGTGTTAGCCAAAAACATTCAGTACTTC. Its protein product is CASSYLRGEGVLAKNIQYF.

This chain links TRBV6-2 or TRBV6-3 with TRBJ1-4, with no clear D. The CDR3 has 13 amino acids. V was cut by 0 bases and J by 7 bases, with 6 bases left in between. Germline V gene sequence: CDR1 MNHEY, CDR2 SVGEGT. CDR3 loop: CASSYSKFEKLFF. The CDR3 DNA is TGTGCCAGCAGTTACTCGAAGTTTGAAAAACTGTTTTTT.

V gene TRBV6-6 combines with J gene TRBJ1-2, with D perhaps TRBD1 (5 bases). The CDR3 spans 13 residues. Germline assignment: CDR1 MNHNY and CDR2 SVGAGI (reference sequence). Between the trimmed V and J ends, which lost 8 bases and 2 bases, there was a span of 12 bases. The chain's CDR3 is CASLAGINYGYTF. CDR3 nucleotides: TGTGCCAGCCTTGCAGGGATAAACTATGGCTACACCTTC.

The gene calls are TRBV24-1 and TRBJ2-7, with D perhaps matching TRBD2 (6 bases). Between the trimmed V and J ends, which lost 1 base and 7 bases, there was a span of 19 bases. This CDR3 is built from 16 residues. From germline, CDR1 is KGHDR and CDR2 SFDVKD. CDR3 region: CATSDLILLAGGEQYV. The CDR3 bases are TGTGCCACCAGTGATTTAATCCTACTAGCCGGAGGGGAGCAGTACGTC.